One sample yielded the 5 T cell receptor beta chains listed below, sequenced in a study of T cells in Graves' hyperthyroidism and ophthalmopathy. The source material, RNA transcripts, was used to amplify TCR beta CDR3 regions. Using the HTBI primer set, a first-round RT-PCR was run on the TCR CDR3. TCRdb itself ran the multiplex PCR reads through MiXCR, one entry per CDR3 protein. This sample has hundreds of thousands of distinct CDR3 sequences, with approximately 40% found just once. Input material: blood. Every receptor here comes from a man younger than 35 with Graves' hyperthyroidism.

Note on this clonotype: A much larger clone differs by one base, so this may be a read error. V is TRBV7-9 and J is TRBJ1-4, with no clear D. Germline values: CDR1 SEHNR, CDR2 FQNEAQ (reference sequence). CDR3 length equals 11 residues. The CDR3 protein is CASSANEELFF. The CDR3 nucleotides are TGTGCCAGCAGCGCAAATGAAGAACTGTTTTTT.

The J gene is TRBJ1-1, the V gene TRBV6-1; D may be TRBD1 (6 bases). The germline CDR1 and CDR2 sequences are MNHNS and SASEGT. The CDR3 spans 18 residues. The V and J ends lost 6 bases and 0 bases respectively, with 23 bases between them. The CDR3 protein is CASRPDRTAGGMNTEAFF. CDR3 sequence (DNA): TGTGCCAGCAGACCTGACAGGACCGCCGGGGGGATGAACACTGAAGCTTTCTTT.

This clonotype was observed a handful of times. The chain couples TRBV5-1 to TRBJ2-7, with D uncertain. V was cut by 5 bases and J by 2 bases, with 17 bases left in between. The CDR3 contains 15 residues. Germline loops: CDR1 SGHRS, CDR2 YFSETQ. This CDR3 is CASSIDGQQPYEQYF. For the CDR3, the DNA is TGCGCCAGCAGTATTGATGGGCAACAACCCTACGAGCAGTACTTC.

This rearrangement joins TRBV10-2 to TRBJ1-4, with TRBD1 identical over 7 bases. Germline V gives CDR1 WSHSY, CDR2 SAAADI. CDR3 length equals 14 residues. With 6 bases clipped from V and 8 bases from J, the junction kept 9 bases outside the gene matches. CDR3 DNA sequence: TGCGCCAGCAGAGGTGGCAGGGGGGAGGAAAAACTGTTTTTT. It is translated as CASRGGRGEEKLFF.

Comment on this clonotype: One end of the junction is discordant with germline, which a read error may explain. The chain employs TRBV9 and TRBJ2-2; 10 bases match TRBD1. The CDR3 is 16 residues long. Per germline, CDR1 SGDLS and CDR2 YYNGEE. The CDR3 region is CASTAGTGANTGEMFF. DNA of the CDR3: TGTGCCAGCACCGCAGGGACAGGGGCGAACACCGGGGAGATGTTTTTT.